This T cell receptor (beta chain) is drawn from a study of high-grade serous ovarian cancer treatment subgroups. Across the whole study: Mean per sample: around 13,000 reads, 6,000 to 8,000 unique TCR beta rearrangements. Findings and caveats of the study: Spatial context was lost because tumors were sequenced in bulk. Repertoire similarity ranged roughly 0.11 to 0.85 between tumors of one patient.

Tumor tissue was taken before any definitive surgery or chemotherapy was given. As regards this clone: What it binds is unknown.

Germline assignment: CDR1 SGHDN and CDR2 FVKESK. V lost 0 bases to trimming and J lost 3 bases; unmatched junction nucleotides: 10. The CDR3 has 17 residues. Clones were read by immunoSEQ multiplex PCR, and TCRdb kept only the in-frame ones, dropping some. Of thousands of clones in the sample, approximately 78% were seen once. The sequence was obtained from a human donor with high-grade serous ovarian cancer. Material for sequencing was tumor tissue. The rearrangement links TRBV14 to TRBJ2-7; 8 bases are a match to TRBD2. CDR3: CASSQDTRREGLYEQYF. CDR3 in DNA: TGTGCCAGCAGCCAAGATACTCGACGGGAGGGCCTCTACGAGCAGTACTTC.